This T cell receptor (beta chain) was sequenced for a study of T cell repertoires in cytomegalovirus infection. Study summary: Researchers turned to recently identified HLA-C-restricted CMV epitopes as well as well-studied HLA-B-restricted ones. A matching HLA type, together with CMV infection, was signaled by public TCR beta signatures.

General study results and limits: Frequencies of public TCR beta families were cumulated, and this identified carriers of CMV plus the relevant HLA.

Turning to this clonotype: What it binds is not known.

One entry per CDR3 protein results from TCRdb running MiXCR on the reads. The sample shows more than 300,000 distinct CDR3 sequences, approximately 35% of them seen only once. The V end was cut by 8 bases, the J end by 3 bases, with 13 bases between. The CDR3 spans 13 residues. Per the germline V gene, CDR1 is MNHEY and CDR2 is SMNVEV (reference sequence). The source is a human donor in good health (CMV status not recorded). Some clones in this sample may be carry-over from other donors' samples. This rearrangement joins TRBV27 to TRBJ2-5; possibly TRBD1 for D (6 bases). Sequenced material: cultured PBMCs, taken from culture after CMV antigen stimulation. DNA of the CDR3: TGTGCCAGCTCCCTGAGGGGGAAAGAGACCCAGTACTTC. As protein: CASSLRGKETQYF.